Below are 25 T cell receptor beta chains sequenced from a single sample in a study of blood T cell repertoires in COVID-19 (dated by TCRdb to 2018 to 2021). The library was built by means of the immunoSEQ multiplex PCR assay. TCRdb mirrors the immuneACCESS table, restricted to in-frame sequences. Some clones are absent from its copies; in checked studies, under half trace to an unresolved V gene, and the reason for the others is unknown. The sample table lists over 250,000 clones, about nine tenths of them with a count of one. Of the sample, roughly 1.8% is held by the ten largest clones. The sample was PBMCs or T cells enriched from blood (not recorded which). These receptors came from a woman aged 60-70 years who had recovered from COVID-19.

This chain joins TRBV30 and TRBJ1-4, with D hard to call. V was trimmed by 0 bases and J by 10 bases, leaving 12 bases between them. Germline CDR1 and CDR2: GTSNPN and SVGIG (reference sequence). The CDR3 consists of 13 residues. The CDR3 region is CAWSVGQAGKLFF. CDR3 bases: TGTGCCTGGAGTGTTGGTCAGGCTGGAAAACTGTTTTTT.

This chain links TRBV11-2 with TRBJ2-1; D unresolved. The CDR3 has 16 amino acids. CDR1 and CDR2 from the germline V gene are SGHAT and FQNNGV. V lost 5 bases to trimming and J lost 0 bases, with 14 bases between them. This CDR3 reads CASSPVLSGSYNEQFF. The CDR3 bases are TGTGCCAGCAGCCCCGTCCTATCTGGCTCCTACAATGAGCAGTTCTTC.

The rearrangement uses TRBV3-1 (or the pseudogene TRBV3-2) and TRBJ1-3; no clear D. Germline V gene sequence: CDR1 LGHDT, CDR2 YNNKEL (reference sequence). V lost 2 bases and J lost 1, with 12 bases in between. This CDR3 region has 16 residues. Here the CDR3 reads CASSQYPGKSGNTIYF. The CDR3 coding sequence is TGTGCCAGCAGCCAATATCCGGGGAAGTCTGGAAACACCATATATTTT.

This chain uses TRBV5-1 with TRBJ2-6, with unresolved D. This CDR3 is built from 15 residues. The germline V gene has CDR1 SGHRS and CDR2 YFSETQ. The V end lost 4 bases, the J end lost 0 bases, and 8 bases lay between the germline ends. The CDR3 protein is CASSLTFSGANVLTF. The CDR3 nucleotides are TGCGCCAGCAGCCTAACTTTCTCTGGGGCCAACGTCCTGACTTTC.

The rearrangement joins TRBV6-5 to TRBJ2-7; D ambiguous. V was cut by 2 bases and J by 2 bases, with 13 bases left in between. This CDR3 comprises 15 residues. In germline, CDR1 is MNHEY, CDR2 SVGAGI. For the CDR3, the DNA is TGTGCCAGCAGTTACGCCGGTTTCGCTACCTACGAGCAGTACTTC. Protein: CASSYAGFATYEQYF.

The sample holds one count of this clone. At one boundary the junction diverges from the germline segment, which might be a read error. This chain joins TRBV11-3 and TRBJ2-2; 7 bases are shared with TRBD1. This CDR3 is 16 amino acids long. Per the germline V gene, CDR1 is SGHNT and CDR2 is YENEEA. The CDR3 here is CASSPRQGLNIGELFF. The DNA of the CDR3 is TGTGCCAGCAGCCCTCGACAGGGCTTGAACATCGGGGAGCTGTTTTTT.

The chain joins TRBV30 to TRBJ1-3; D unresolved. The CDR3 runs 11 residues. Germline V gene sequence: CDR1 GTSNPN, CDR2 SVGIG (reference sequence). The V gene lost 5 bases and the J gene lost 4 bases, with 6 bases spanning the gap. CDR3 sequence reads: CAWQEGNTIYF. The CDR3 nucleotides are TGTGCCTGGCAAGAGGGAAACACCATATATTTT.

Regarding this clone: At one of its ends the junction is not consistent with the germline gene, which may arise from a read error. This CDR3 is CASSLEPLGQGNTEAFF. CDR3 DNA sequence: TGCGCCAGCAGTTTGGAACCCCTGGGACAGGGGAACACTGAAGCTTTCTTT. This chain joins TRBV5-1 and TRBJ1-1; TRBD1 agrees at 9 bases. This CDR3 region has 17 residues. The germline gives CDR1 SGHRS, CDR2 YFSETQ. The full variable domain, in which reference TRBV5-1 and TRBJ1-1 provide the parts outside the CDR3, is KAGVTQTPRYLIKTRGQQVTLSCSPISGHRSVSWYQQTPGQGLQFLFEYFSETQRNKGNFPGRFSGRQFSNSRSEMNVSTLELGDSALYLCASSLEPLGQGNTEAFFGQGTRLTVV.

V and J are TRBV7-3 and TRBJ1-6; D gene ambiguous. Germline lookup yields CDR1 SGHTA and CDR2 FQGTGA. The CDR3 loop spans 14 amino acids. Trimming pared 1 base from V and 7 bases from J, leaving 8 bases between. The CDR3 nucleotides read TGTGCCAGCAGCTTAATTGGCCAAAATTCACCCCTCCACTTT. Its translation is CASSLIGQNSPLHF.

The gene calls are TRBV5-5 and TRBJ1-3; D is possibly TRBD1 (5 bases). V dropped 4 bases and J dropped 2 bases, with 28 bases sitting between them. Germline V lookup: CDR1 SGHKS, CDR2 YYEKEE (reference sequence). The CDR3 consists of 20 residues. The CDR3 here is CASSPSGREGLGLAGNTIYF. CDR3 in DNA: TGTGCCAGCAGCCCCTCCGGGAGGGAGGGACTCGGTCTTGCTGGAAACACCATATATTTT.

This clone was detected a few times. V and J are TRBV28 and TRBJ2-3; D might be TRBD2 (6 bases). Germline values: CDR1 MDHEN, CDR2 SYDVKM. The CDR3 has 12 amino acids. Trimming took 11 bases from V and 9 from J, leaving 18 bases between them. The CDR3 protein is CASRDLGETQYF. CDR3 in DNA: TGTGCCTCAAGGGACTTAGGCGAAACGCAGTATTTT.

DNA for the CDR3: TGTGCCAGCAATACGAGGGTCCCCTACTACGAGCAGTACTTC. Protein product: CASNTRVPYYEQYF. This rearrangement joins TRBV2 to TRBJ2-7, with D possibly being TRBD2 (5 bases). Germline loops: CDR1 SNHLY, CDR2 FYNNEI. The CDR3 has 14 residues. Trimming removed 7 bases from V and 3 bases from J, with 16 bases in between.

This clone was recorded a few times. The CDR3, as DNA: TGTGCCAGCACCACCTCGGGGTGGTCGGGTCTCGGAACCGTTTCCTACGAGCAGTACTTC. Translated: CASTTSGWSGLGTVSYEQYF. This chain links TRBV28 with TRBJ2-7; D is possibly TRBD2 (5 bases). Germline loops: CDR1 MDHEN, CDR2 SYDVKM. V lost 7 bases to trimming and J lost 1 base, with 32 bases between them. The CDR3 loop spans 20 amino acids.

V is TRBV2 and J is TRBJ1-1, with TRBD1 identical over 10 bases. The CDR3 consists of 14 residues. Losses at the gene ends were 6 bases for V and 5 bases for J; bases not matched to a gene: 6. Looked up from germline, CDR1 is SNHLY and CDR2 is FYNNEI. For the CDR3, the DNA is TGTGCCAGCAGGATGGGGACAGGGGTGACTGAAGCTTTCTTT. It encodes CASRMGTGVTEAFF.

This clone was recorded a few times. This chain joins TRBV28 and TRBJ1-2, with TRBD1 as a possible D gene (5 bases). Germline CDR1 is MDHEN and CDR2 is SYDVKM. The CDR3 has 13 amino acids. V shed 6 bases and J shed 6 bases, with 14 bases lying between them. CDR3 region: CASRGSRVDGYTF. CDR3 in DNA: TGTGCCAGCAGGGGAAGCAGGGTGGATGGCTACACCTTC.

The rearrangement uses TRBV12-3 or TRBV12-4 and TRBJ1-1, with a possible D match to TRBD1 (5 bases). The CDR3 extends over 12 amino acids. Trimming stripped 0 bases from V and 11 bases from J, with 10 bases between. CDR3 bases: TGTGCCAGCAGTTTAGCCTCAGGGAAGGCTTTCTTT. The encoded protein is CASSLASGKAFF.

The rearrangement uses TRBV5-1 and TRBJ1-1; D unclear. In germline, CDR1 is SGHRS, CDR2 YFSETQ. The CDR3 totals 13 residues. The germline V and J ends were trimmed by 6 bases and 6 bases, with 15 bases remaining between them. CDR3 residues: CASTEVGEAEAFF. CDR3 bases: TGCGCCAGCACCGAAGTCGGGGAGGCTGAAGCTTTCTTT. The complete variable domain, with remaining parts taken from reference TRBV5-1 and TRBJ1-1, reads KAGVTQTPRYLIKTRGQQVTLSCSPISGHRSVSWYQQTPGQGLQFLFEYFSETQRNKGNFPGRFSGRQFSNSRSEMNVSTLELGDSALYLCASTEVGEAEAFFGQGTRLTVV.

This rearrangement joins TRBV5-1 to TRBJ1-3, with D uncertain. CDR1 is SGHRS and CDR2 is YFSETQ in the germline V gene. Trimming pared 4 bases from V and 2 bases from J, leaving 13 bases between. CDR3 length equals 15 residues. Written as DNA, the CDR3 is TGCGCCAGCAGCGCCGGACTTCCAGCTGGAAACACCATATATTTT. It yields the protein CASSAGLPAGNTIYF.

The rearrangement links TRBV28 to TRBJ1-1; 8 bases match TRBD1. Germline V gene lookup returns CDR1 MDHEN and CDR2 SYDVKM. The ends lost 6 bases at V and 1 base at J; junction bases unmatched: 4. CDR3 length equals 14 residues. CDR3 sequence (DNA): TGTGCCAGCAGGAAAACAGGGGGGAACACTGAAGCTTTCTTT. Encoded protein: CASRKTGGNTEAFF.

This clone was seen just once. This rearrangement joins TRBV7-2 to TRBJ1-6; D may be TRBD1 (5 bases). This CDR3 comprises 13 residues. Germline V CDR1 and CDR2: SGHTA, FQGNSA. V was trimmed by 4 bases and J by 16 bases, leaving 17 bases between them. The CDR3 coding sequence is TGTGCCAGCAGCTCCATGAACCGGGACTCTCTCCACTTT. Protein sequence: CASSSMNRDSLHF.

The gene calls are TRBV19 and TRBJ1-6; possible D gene TRBD1, 5 bases. CDR1 and CDR2 from the germline V gene are LNHDA and SQIVND (reference sequence). V lost 6 bases and J lost 10, with 16 bases in between. This CDR3 has 14 amino acids. The chain's CDR3 is CASSQATGGSPLHF. The DNA of the CDR3 is TGTGCCAGTAGCCAGGCCACCGGGGGGTCACCCCTCCACTTT.

This chain links TRBV28 with TRBJ2-3, with D perhaps matching TRBD1 (6 bases). The CDR3 has 12 amino acids. Per the germline V gene, CDR1 is MDHEN and CDR2 is SYDVKM. V lost 8 bases, J lost 2 bases, and 8 bases lay in between. The CDR3 here is CASSGATDTQYF. Here the CDR3 DNA reads TGTGCCAGCTCAGGGGCCACAGATACGCAGTATTTT.

The chain joins TRBV28 to TRBJ1-2; 7 nucleotides align to TRBD1. CDR3 size: 15 residues. Germline V lookup: CDR1 MDHEN, CDR2 SYDVKM. V was pared by 6 bases and J by 1 base, with 8 bases of the junction left unmatched. Written as DNA, the CDR3 is TGTGCCAGCAGCCGACCAGGGGGGTTTAACTATGGCTACACCTTC. It specifies CASSRPGGFNYGYTF.

The chain uses TRBV5-1 and TRBJ2-1; 9 nucleotides line up with TRBD2. This CDR3 is built from 14 residues. V lost 0 bases and J lost 6; bases outside the gene matches: 1. Germline V gene sequence: CDR1 SGHRS, CDR2 YFSETQ. The CDR3 sequence: CASSLASGVNEQFF. CDR3 DNA: TGCGCCAGCAGCTTGGCTAGCGGGGTCAATGAGCAGTTCTTC.

This chain links TRBV30 with TRBJ2-2; 9 positions match TRBD1. The CDR3 is made up of 17 amino acids. After removal of 3 bases from V and 4 bases from J, the junction contained 12 bases not matched to a gene. CDR1 GTSNPN and CDR2 SVGIG come from the germline V gene (reference sequence). The CDR3 DNA follows: TGTGCCTGGAGCGATGAACAGGGGGCGCGGGGCACCGGGGAGCTGTTTTTT. Protein product: CAWSDEQGARGTGELFF.